The next 21 T cell receptor beta chains were all read from a single sample in a study of cytomegalovirus exposure and HLA in healthy donors. Only in-frame clones appear in the TCRdb table, and some are missing; sequencing was by immunoSEQ multiplex PCR. The sample holds around 160,000 clones, under 95% seen once. The specimen was PBMCs. These TCRs come from a woman between 18 and 30 years old in good health and CMV-seropositive.

The CDR3 loop reads CASSFQQGPPWLQYF. CDR3 bases: TGTGCCAGCAGCTTTCAACAGGGGCCCCCCTGGTTGCAGTACTTC. The V and J genes are TRBV7-2 and TRBJ2-7, with 7 positions matching TRBD1. V shed 3 bases and J 9 bases; nucleotides not matched to a gene: 14. CDR3 size: 15 residues. From germline, CDR1 is SGHTA and CDR2 FQGNSA.

The rearrangement uses TRBV6-1 and TRBJ2-2; no clear D. The V end lost 0 bases, the J end lost 4 bases, and 6 bases lay between the germline ends. Germline V gene data show CDR1 as MNHNS and CDR2 as SASEGT. The CDR3 consists of 14 residues. The CDR3 sequence: CASSEAVRTGELFF. Here the CDR3 DNA reads TGTGCCAGCAGTGAAGCCGTCCGCACCGGGGAGCTGTTTTTT.

V usage is TRBV5-1 and J usage is TRBJ1-1; D not resolved. V lost 3 bases, J lost 1 base, and 10 bases lay in between. The germline CDR1 and CDR2 sequences are SGHRS and YFSETQ. CDR3 length equals 14 residues. CDR3: CASSSTQGNTEAFF. DNA of the CDR3: TGCGCCAGCAGCTCGACACAAGGGAACACTGAAGCTTTCTTT. The variable domain in full, completed from reference TRBV5-1 and TRBJ1-1, reads KAGVTQTPRYLIKTRGQQVTLSCSPISGHRSVSWYQQTPGQGLQFLFEYFSETQRNKGNFPGRFSGRQFSNSRSEMNVSTLELGDSALYLCASSSTQGNTEAFFGQGTRLTVV.

The rearrangement uses TRBV30 and TRBJ1-1; D not certain. Trimming left V 0 bases short and J 12 bases short, with 14 bases between. Germline V gene data show CDR1 as GTSNPN and CDR2 as SVGIG (reference sequence). This CDR3 region has 12 residues. The CDR3 loop is CAWSVLSSDTFF. CDR3 sequence (DNA): TGTGCCTGGAGTGTACTGTCCTCTGATACTTTCTTT. The full variable domain, completed using reference TRBV30 and TRBJ1-1, is SQTIHQWPATLVQPVGSPLSLECTVEGTSNPNLYWYRQAAGRGLQLLFYSVGIGQISSEVPQNLSASRPQDRQFILSSKKLLLSDSGFYLCAWSVLSSDTFFGQGTRLTVV.

The chain carries TRBV6-1 and TRBJ1-1; D is ambiguous. This CDR3 has 15 residues. The V gene lost 3 bases and the J gene lost 3 bases, with 14 bases spanning the gap. Germline V gene data show CDR1 as MNHNS and CDR2 as SASEGT. CDR3 in amino acids: CASSDLRGRDTEAFF. The CDR3 DNA sequence: TGTGCCAGCAGTGATTTACGGGGTAGGGACACTGAAGCTTTCTTT.

The V gene is TRBV10-2, the J gene TRBJ2-1, with TRBD1 matching 8 bases. V lost 6 bases, J lost 3 bases, and 4 bases stayed unmatched. Germline V gene sequence: CDR1 WSHSY, CDR2 SAAADI. The CDR3 length is 14 residues. CDR3 sequence (DNA): TGCGCCAGCAGAACGACAGGGGACTACAATGAGCAGTTCTTC. Translating gives CASRTTGDYNEQFF.

The V call is TRBV7-6, the J call TRBJ2-3; TRBD2 aligns across 10 bases. This CDR3 region has 15 residues. Germline CDR1 SGHVS, CDR2 FNYEAQ. V was pared by 3 bases and J by 5 bases, with 5 bases of the junction left unmatched. This chain's CDR3 is CASSFGRTSGDTQYF. CDR3 nucleotide sequence: TGTGCCAGCAGCTTCGGCCGGACTAGCGGAGATACGCAGTATTTT.

This clone was recorded only once. The chain carries TRBV6-5 and TRBJ1-4, with a weak D call TRBD1 (5 bases). The CDR3 is 15 amino acids. The V and J ends lost 0 bases and 7 bases respectively, with 12 bases between them. The germline gives CDR1 MNHEY, CDR2 SVGAGI. CDR3 in DNA: TGTGCCAGCAGTTACTCGGGGCAGGGTAGTGAAAAACTGTTTTTT. It encodes CASSYSGQGSEKLFF.

The chain joins TRBV7-2 to TRBJ2-3; 11 nucleotides line up with TRBD2. Trimming removed 6 bases from V and 1 base from J; junction bases left unmatched: 9. Germline loops: CDR1 SGHTA, CDR2 FQGNSA. The CDR3 has 17 residues. This CDR3 is CASSGLAGGRGTDTQYF. CDR3 DNA: TGTGCCAGCAGTGGGCTAGCGGGGGGCCGGGGCACAGATACGCAGTATTTT.

In DNA, the CDR3 is TGCGCCAGCAGTGAAGCAGGGCTCTACGAGCAGTACTTC. It yields the protein CASSEAGLYEQYF. V gene TRBV10-1 combines with J gene TRBJ2-7; maybe TRBD1 (5 bases). This CDR3 is 13 amino acids long. V was trimmed by 3 bases and J by 3 bases, leaving 9 bases between them. Germline V gene lookup returns CDR1 WNHNN and CDR2 SYGVQD (reference sequence).

The rearrangement links TRBV5-1 to TRBJ2-5, with TRBD1 as a possible D gene (5 bases). The germline V gene has CDR1 SGHRS and CDR2 YFSETQ. The CDR3 spans 17 residues. Trimming pared 4 bases from V and 2 bases from J, leaving 21 bases between. The CDR3 loop reads CASSLLRLQGTQETQYF. In DNA, the CDR3 is TGCGCCAGCAGCCTCCTCCGACTCCAGGGAACTCAAGAGACCCAGTACTTC.

This chain connects TRBV28 to TRBJ1-2, with TRBD1 identical over 10 bases. The CDR3 loop spans 19 amino acids. Germline V gene data show CDR1 as MDHEN and CDR2 as SYDVKM. V dropped 1 base and J dropped 10; count of bases not matched to a gene: 21. This CDR3 is CASSLFSHNSGTGVDDYTF. The DNA for the CDR3 is TGTGCCAGCAGTTTATTCTCCCATAATTCCGGGACAGGGGTCGATGACTACACCTTC.

V is TRBV2 and J is TRBJ2-5, with TRBD2 identical over 7 bases. V was clipped by 5 bases and J by 3 bases; unmatched bases: 9. CDR3 size: 15 residues. Germline assignment: CDR1 SNHLY and CDR2 FYNNEI. The CDR3 DNA sequence: TGTGCCAGCAGTAGGCCTAGCGGAGAGGAAGAGACCCAGTACTTC. Translation: CASSRPSGEEETQYF.

This sequence joins TRBV6-5 and TRBJ2-1; 9 nucleotides agree with TRBD1. The CDR3 has 15 residues. Germline CDR1 and CDR2: MNHEY and SVGAGI. After removal of 2 bases from V and 1 base from J, the junction contained 0 bases not matched to a gene. This CDR3 reads CASSYDRGSYNEQFF. CDR3 nucleotide sequence: TGTGCCAGCAGTTACGACAGGGGGTCCTACAATGAGCAGTTCTTC.

This clone was seen more than once but under ten times. The J gene is TRBJ1-6, the V gene TRBV30; D remains unclear. The CDR3 covers 13 residues. V lost 4 bases and J 8 bases, leaving 12 bases between the germline ends. Germline loops: CDR1 GTSNPN, CDR2 SVGIG (reference sequence). Here the CDR3 DNA reads TGTGCCTGGACCAAGGACGGGGATTCACCCCTCCACTTT. This encodes CAWTKDGDSPLHF.

The chain has TRBV7-6 and TRBJ1-4; D perhaps matches TRBD1 (6 bases). Germline V CDR1 and CDR2: SGHVS, FNYEAQ. CDR3 size: 15 residues. V gave up 2 bases and J gave up 8 bases, with 15 bases separating them. The DNA of the CDR3 is TGTGCCAGCAGCTTAACGGGGGGCACTCGGGAAAAACTGTTTTTT. Translation: CASSLTGGTREKLFF.

The J gene is TRBJ2-1, the V gene TRBV27, with a weak D call TRBD1 (5 bases). Germline lookup yields CDR1 MNHEY and CDR2 SMNVEV (reference sequence). The CDR3 is made up of 17 amino acids. V lost 4 bases and J lost 7, with 23 bases in between. The CDR3 nucleotides are TGTGCCAGCAGTTCACTCTCCCGATCGGAACAGGTTAATGAGCAGTTCTTC. This codes for CASSSLSRSEQVNEQFF.

The rearrangement links TRBV19 to TRBJ2-3; 9 nucleotides match TRBD2. The V and J ends lost 3 bases and 2 bases, in that order; junction bases with no gene match: 0. The CDR3 covers 14 residues. Germline lookup yields CDR1 LNHDA and CDR2 SQIVND (reference sequence). Written as DNA, the CDR3 is TGTGCCAGTAGTATGGGACTAGCCACAGATACGCAGTATTTT. Protein: CASSMGLATDTQYF. Together with reference TRBV19 and TRBJ2-3, the CDR3 gives the full variable domain: DGGITQSPKYLFRKEGQNVTLSCEQNLNHDAMYWYRQDPGQGLRLIYYSQIVNDFQKGDIAEGYSVSREKKESFPLTVTSAQKNPTAFYLCASSMGLATDTQYFGPGTRLTVL.

J is TRBJ2-2 and V is TRBV2; 9 bases align to TRBD2. Germline CDR1 SNHLY, CDR2 FYNNEI. The CDR3 consists of 17 residues. V was clipped by 0 bases and J by 7 bases; unmatched bases: 9. The DNA for the CDR3 is TGTGCCAGCAGTGAAGCAAGGCGGGGGGGCCGTAGCGGGGAGCTGTTTTTT. This gives the protein CASSEARRGGRSGELFF.

This chain connects TRBV7-2 to TRBJ2-5; 9 bases are shared with TRBD2. The ends lost 5 bases at V and 2 bases at J; junction bases unmatched: 6. Germline-derived CDR1 and CDR2 are SGHTA and FQGNSA. There are 15 residues in the CDR3. DNA of the CDR3: TGTGCCAGCAGCCGAGTAACTAGCGGGCAAGAGACCCAGTACTTC. Protein: CASSRVTSGQETQYF.

The rearrangement links TRBV5-1 to TRBJ2-7, with a possible D match to TRBD2 (5 bases). V was trimmed by 0 bases and J by 3 bases, leaving 10 bases between them. Germline values: CDR1 SGHRS, CDR2 YFSETQ. This CDR3 contains 14 residues. The CDR3 bases are TGCGCCAGCAGCTTGGTTCGGGGAAACTACGAGCAGTACTTC. Translated: CASSLVRGNYEQYF. Looking up the rest from reference TRBV5-1 and TRBJ2-7 gives the full variable domain: KAGVTQTPRYLIKTRGQQVTLSCSPISGHRSVSWYQQTPGQGLQFLFEYFSETQRNKGNFPGRFSGRQFSNSRSEMNVSTLELGDSALYLCASSLVRGNYEQYFGPGTRLTVT.